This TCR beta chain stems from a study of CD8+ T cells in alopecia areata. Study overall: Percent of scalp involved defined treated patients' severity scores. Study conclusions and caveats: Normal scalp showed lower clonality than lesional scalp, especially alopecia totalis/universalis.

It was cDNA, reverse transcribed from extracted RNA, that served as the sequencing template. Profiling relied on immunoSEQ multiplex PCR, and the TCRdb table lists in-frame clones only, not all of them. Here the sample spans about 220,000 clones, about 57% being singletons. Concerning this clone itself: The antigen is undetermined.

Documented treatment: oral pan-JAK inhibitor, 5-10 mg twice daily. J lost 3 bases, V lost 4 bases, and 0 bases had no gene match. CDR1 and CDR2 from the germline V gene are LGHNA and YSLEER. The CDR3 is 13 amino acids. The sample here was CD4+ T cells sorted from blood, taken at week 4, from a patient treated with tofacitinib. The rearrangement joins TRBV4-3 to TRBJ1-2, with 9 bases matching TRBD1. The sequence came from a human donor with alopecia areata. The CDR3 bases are TGCGCCAGCAGCCGGGACAGGGACTATGGCTACACCTTC. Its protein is CASSRDRDYGYTF.